The 19 T cell receptor beta chains reported below all come from one sample, sequenced in a study of blood T cell repertoires in COVID-19. The assay was immunoSEQ multiplex PCR, and TCRdb's table has in-frame clones only and misses some. The sample yields 100,000 to 150,000 clones, 70% to 90% seen once. Sequences were obtained from PBMCs or T cells enriched from blood (not recorded which). The receptors were gathered from a woman between 45 and 60 years old who had recovered from COVID-19.

This clone appeared a few times. The rearrangement links TRBV19 to TRBJ2-1; TRBD1 matches 8 bases. Unmatched junction bases numbered 5, after V lost 0 bases and J lost 10 bases. CDR3 length equals 14 residues. Germline-derived CDR1 and CDR2 are LNHDA and SQIVND (reference sequence). CDR3 DNA: TGTGCCAGTAGTATAGAGGGAGACAGGGGCGAGCAGTTCTTC. Amino acid sequence: CASSIEGDRGEQFF. The complete variable domain, with remaining parts taken from reference TRBV19 and TRBJ2-1, reads DGGITQSPKYLFRKEGQNVTLSCEQNLNHDAMYWYRQDPGQGLRLIYYSQIVNDFQKGDIAEGYSVSREKKESFPLTVTSAQKNPTAFYLCASSIEGDRGEQFFGPGTRLTVL.

The chain joins TRBV3-1 (or the pseudogene TRBV3-2) to TRBJ1-2; 8 positions match TRBD1. Germline V CDR1 and CDR2: LGHDT, YNNKEL (reference sequence). The V gene end was trimmed by 3 bases and the J gene end by 11 bases; junction bases not matched to a gene: 8. This CDR3 has 13 residues. The CDR3 nucleotides are TGTGCCAGCAGCCACGACAGGGGTGATTTATACACCTTC. As protein: CASSHDRGDLYTF.

The J gene is TRBJ2-7, the V gene TRBV10-1, with D hard to call. CDR1 is WNHNN, CDR2 SYGVQD, per germline (reference sequence). The length of the CDR3 is 14 residues. V dropped 0 bases and J dropped 2 bases, with 8 bases sitting between them. The CDR3 region has the DNA TGCGCCAGCAGTGAGTCGCACAGACCCTACGAGCAGTACTTC. The encoded protein is CASSESHRPYEQYF.

V is TRBV7-2 and J is TRBJ2-1, with D possibly matching TRBD2 (6 bases). CDR3 length: 15 residues. CDR1 and CDR2 (germline): SGHTA, FQGNSA. Deletions cut 10 bases from V and 3 bases from J, with 19 bases between. CDR3 coding DNA: TGTGCCACCCAACAGGAGGGAAGGGGCTACAATGAGCAGTTCTTC. This encodes CATQQEGRGYNEQFF.

This chain connects TRBV6-5 to TRBJ1-2; possibly TRBD1 for D (6 bases). The CDR3 length is 12 residues. Germline values: CDR1 MNHEY, CDR2 SVGAGI. The V and J ends lost 7 bases and 8 bases respectively, with 14 bases between them. The CDR3 DNA follows: TGTGCCAGCAATCAGGGGTTGGTAGGCTACACCTTC. Encoded protein: CASNQGLVGYTF.

J is TRBJ2-1 and V is TRBV7-9, with 7 bases identical to TRBD1. Per germline, CDR1 SEHNR and CDR2 FQNEAQ (reference sequence). Losses at the gene ends were 0 bases for V and 7 bases for J; bases not matched to a gene: 6. CDR3 size: 15 residues. CDR3 residues: CASSLAGGQLNEQFF. CDR3 in DNA: TGTGCCAGCAGCTTAGCTGGGGGACAGCTTAATGAGCAGTTCTTC.

V is TRBV11-2 and J is TRBJ2-3, with TRBD2 identical over 9 bases. The CDR3 sequence is 17 residues long. V lost 1 base and J lost 3; bases outside the gene matches: 8. From germline, CDR1 is SGHAT and CDR2 FQNNGV. The CDR3 DNA reads TGTGCCAGCAGCTTAGGAGCTGCTAGCGGGGTTACAGATACGCAGTATTTT. It encodes CASSLGAASGVTDTQYF.

The J gene is TRBJ2-7, the V gene TRBV5-8; possibly TRBD2 for D (6 bases). Per the germline V gene, CDR1 is SGHTS and CDR2 is YDEGEE. CDR3 length: 13 residues. Trimming shortened V by 4 bases and J by 7 bases, and 15 bases separated the two germline ends. The CDR3 bases are TGTGCCAGCAGCGGCGGGGTCAAGCGGGAGCAGTACTTC. This translates into CASSGGVKREQYF.

This chain links TRBV19 with TRBJ1-5; D may be TRBD1 (6 bases). Deletions cut 4 bases from V and 2 bases from J, with 15 bases between. The CDR3 extends over 16 amino acids. Germline values: CDR1 LNHDA, CDR2 SQIVND (reference sequence). The CDR3 is CASSTTGTRGNQPQHF. The CDR3 bases are TGTGCCAGTAGTACCACAGGGACAAGAGGCAATCAGCCCCAGCATTTT. The full variable domain, rest sourced from reference TRBV19 and TRBJ1-5, is DGGITQSPKYLFRKEGQNVTLSCEQNLNHDAMYWYRQDPGQGLRLIYYSQIVNDFQKGDIAEGYSVSREKKESFPLTVTSAQKNPTAFYLCASSTTGTRGNQPQHFGDGTRLSIL.

This chain joins TRBV7-9 and TRBJ2-1, with TRBD2 as a possible D gene (6 bases). Trimming stripped 4 bases from V and 9 bases from J, with 13 bases between. The germline V gene has CDR1 SEHNR and CDR2 FQNEAQ (reference sequence). This CDR3 contains 13 residues. The CDR3 DNA sequence: TGTGCCAGCAGCTCGCCGGGGGACCTTGAGCAGTTCTTC. This encodes CASSSPGDLEQFF.

This chain joins TRBV5-4 and TRBJ2-7; D uncertain. The V and J ends lost 4 bases and 5 bases respectively, with 7 bases between them. CDR3 length: 11 residues. Germline lookup yields CDR1 SGHNT and CDR2 YYREEE (reference sequence). CDR3 residues: CASSLLNEQYF. Written as DNA, the CDR3 is TGTGCCAGCAGCCTACTGAACGAGCAGTACTTC.

The rearrangement joins TRBV5-1 to TRBJ2-1; 8 bases map to TRBD2. Germline lookup yields CDR1 SGHRS and CDR2 YFSETQ. The CDR3 covers 15 residues. With V trimmed by 0 bases and J by 4 bases, 3 bases remained unmatched. CDR3 sequence: CASSLESGGYNEQFF. The CDR3 DNA is TGCGCCAGCAGCTTGGAGTCGGGGGGGTACAATGAGCAGTTCTTC.

The chain has TRBV18 and TRBJ1-2; the match to TRBD1 covers 8 bases. Germline assignment: CDR1 KGHSH and CDR2 LQKENI. CDR3 size: 14 residues. V shed 6 bases, J shed 7 bases, and the junction held 10 bases outside the gene matches. CDR3 amino acids: CASSQGQGAGGYTF. The CDR3 DNA reads as TGTGCCAGCTCCCAAGGACAGGGAGCGGGTGGCTACACCTTC.

The V gene is TRBV7-9, the J gene TRBJ2-1; TRBD1 matches at 7 bases. From germline, CDR1 is SEHNR and CDR2 FQNEAQ (reference sequence). V lost 5 bases to trimming and J lost 6 bases; unmatched junction nucleotides: 16. The CDR3 is 17 amino acids. CDR3 sequence (DNA): TGTGCCAGCAGCCGTTCTTACCTCAATGGGACAGCCAATGAGCAGTTCTTC. This sequence encodes CASSRSYLNGTANEQFF.

This chain connects TRBV7-9 to TRBJ1-1; tentatively, D is TRBD1 (5 bases). This CDR3 is built from 18 residues. Germline CDR1 and CDR2: SEHNR and FQNEAQ (reference sequence). V was clipped by 6 bases and J by 0 bases, with 23 bases between them. CDR3 coding DNA: TGTGCCAGCAGTTCCACGCCGGGCAGGGCCCCCATGAACACTGAAGCTTTCTTT. It encodes CASSSTPGRAPMNTEAFF.

The chain carries TRBV7-9 and TRBJ2-5; tentatively, D is TRBD1 (5 bases). V lost 2 bases and J lost 2, with 18 bases in between. The length of the CDR3 is 17 residues. Germline loops: CDR1 SEHNR, CDR2 FQNEAQ (reference sequence). The chain's CDR3 is CASSLPLTVTSQETQYF. CDR3 coding DNA: TGTGCCAGCAGCTTACCCCTGACAGTAACGAGTCAAGAGACCCAGTACTTC.

The rearrangement links TRBV11-3 to TRBJ1-1, with a weak D call TRBD1 (6 bases). V shed 4 bases and J shed 5 bases, with 11 bases lying between them. The CDR3 has 13 amino acids. Per germline, CDR1 SGHNT and CDR2 YENEEA. CDR3 sequence: CASSSLQGTEAFF. The CDR3 DNA sequence: TGTGCCAGCAGCTCATTGCAGGGGACTGAAGCTTTCTTT.

This sequence joins TRBV5-1 and TRBJ2-3, with a possible D match to TRBD1 (5 bases). Germline assignment: CDR1 SGHRS and CDR2 YFSETQ. The V end was cut by 0 bases, the J end by 0 bases, with 14 bases between. The CDR3 sequence is 17 residues long. The CDR3 is CASSLGRQSTSTDTQYF. The DNA for the CDR3 is TGCGCCAGCAGCTTGGGGAGACAGTCAACTAGCACAGATACGCAGTATTTT.

V usage is TRBV11-2 and J usage is TRBJ2-5, with 7 bases lining up with TRBD1. The length of the CDR3 is 14 residues. V was clipped by 5 bases and J by 5 bases; unmatched bases: 8. Germline V gene data show CDR1 as SGHAT and CDR2 as FQNNGV. The CDR3, as DNA: TGTGCCAGCAGCCAATCACAGGGGTTTGAGACCCAGTACTTC. This encodes CASSQSQGFETQYF.